The present entry profiles one TCR beta chain with its context. The antigen is not known. The CDR3 length is 21 residues. V trimming: 1 base; J trimming: 0 bases; junction bases outside the gene matches: 14. Germline loops: CDR1 SNHLY, CDR2 FYNNEI. This specimen belongs to a study of post-analysis software for immune sequencing data. Every TCR beta cDNA library bore unique molecular identifiers. From the PCR reads, TCRdb called clonotypes with MiXCR, one entry per CDR3 protein. The profile shows 600,000 to 750,000 distinct CDR3 sequences, about 60% of them singletons. Regarding the study as a whole: Higher frequency in patients than in controls was seen for roughly 5 TRBV segments, with TRBV5-6, TRBV5-1 and TRBV20-1 among them.

V gene TRBV2 combines with J gene TRBJ2-1; 11 bases line up with TRBD2. The TCR was taken from a girl aged 2-10 years with multiple sclerosis. The sample consisted of blood. The CDR3 DNA is TGTGCCAGCAGTGAAGGGAGGAGACTAGCGGGACGTGAAAGCTCCTACAATGAGCAGTTCTTC. This encodes CASSEGRRLAGRESSYNEQFF.